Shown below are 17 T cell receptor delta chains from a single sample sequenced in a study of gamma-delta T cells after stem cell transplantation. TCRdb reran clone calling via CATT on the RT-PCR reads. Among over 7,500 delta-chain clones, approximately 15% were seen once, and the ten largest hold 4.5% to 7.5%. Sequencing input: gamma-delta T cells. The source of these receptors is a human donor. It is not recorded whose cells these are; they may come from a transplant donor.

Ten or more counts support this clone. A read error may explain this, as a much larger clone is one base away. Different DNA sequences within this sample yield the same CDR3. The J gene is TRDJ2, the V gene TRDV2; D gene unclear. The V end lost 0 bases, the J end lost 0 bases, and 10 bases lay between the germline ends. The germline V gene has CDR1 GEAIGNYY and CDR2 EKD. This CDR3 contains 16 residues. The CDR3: CACDTGPLALTAQLFF. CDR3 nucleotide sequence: TGTGCCTGTGACACCGGTCCCTTAGCTTTGACAGCACAACTCTTCTTT.

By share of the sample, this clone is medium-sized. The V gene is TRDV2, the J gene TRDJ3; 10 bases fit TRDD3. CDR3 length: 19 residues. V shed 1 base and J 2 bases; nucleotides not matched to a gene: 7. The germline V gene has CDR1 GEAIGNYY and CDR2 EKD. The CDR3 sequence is CACDTGILGDPWDTRQMFF. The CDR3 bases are TGTGCCTGTGACACTGGAATACTGGGGGATCCCTGGGACACCCGACAGATGTTTTTC.

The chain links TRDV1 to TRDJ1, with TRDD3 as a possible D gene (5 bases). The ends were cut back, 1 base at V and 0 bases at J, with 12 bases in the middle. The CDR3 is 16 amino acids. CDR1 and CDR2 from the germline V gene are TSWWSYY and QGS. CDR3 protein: CALGERGHNYTDKLIF. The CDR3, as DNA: TGTGCTCTTGGGGAACGGGGACATAACTACACCGATAAACTCATCTTT.

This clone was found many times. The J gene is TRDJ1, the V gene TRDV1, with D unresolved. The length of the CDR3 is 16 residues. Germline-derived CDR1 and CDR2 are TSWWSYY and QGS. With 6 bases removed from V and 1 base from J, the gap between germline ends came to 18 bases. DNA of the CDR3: TGTGCTCTTGGACGGCGGGAAGGGGCCCCCACCGATAAACTCATCTTT. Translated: CALGRREGAPTDKLIF.

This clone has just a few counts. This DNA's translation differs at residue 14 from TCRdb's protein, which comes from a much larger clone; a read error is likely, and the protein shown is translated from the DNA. Here the CDR3 reads CACDTRTGGHTDKPIF. CDR3 sequence (DNA): TGTGCCTGTGACACGCGTACTGGGGGCCACACCGATAAACCCATCTTT. The chain joins TRDV2 to TRDJ1; 8 nucleotides line up with TRDD3. The germline gives CDR1 GEAIGNYY, CDR2 EKD. The CDR3 is made up of 16 amino acids.

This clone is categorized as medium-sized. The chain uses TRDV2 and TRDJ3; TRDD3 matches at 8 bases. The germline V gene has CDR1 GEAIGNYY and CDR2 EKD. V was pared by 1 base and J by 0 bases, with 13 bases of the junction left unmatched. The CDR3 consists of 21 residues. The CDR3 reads CACDTLLGVPPASWDTRQMFF. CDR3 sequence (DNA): TGTGCCTGTGACACTTTACTGGGGGTTCCCCCCGCCTCCTGGGACACCCGACAGATGTTTTTC.

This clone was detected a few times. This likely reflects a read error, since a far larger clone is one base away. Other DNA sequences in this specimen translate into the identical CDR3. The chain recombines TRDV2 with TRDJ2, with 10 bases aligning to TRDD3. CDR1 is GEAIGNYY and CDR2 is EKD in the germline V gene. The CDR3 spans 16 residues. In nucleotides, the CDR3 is TGTGCCTGTGACACCGTGGGGGATACTTTGACGGCACAACTCTTCTTT. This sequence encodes CACDTVGDTLTAQLFF.

The CDR3 DNA reads as TGTGCCTGTATCGCAGATTCCGGGGCTTACTGGGGAAGGAAAGAACTCATCTTT. It encodes CACIADSGAYWGRKELIF. The rearrangement uses TRDV3 and TRDJ1, with 7 bases lining up with TRDD3. CDR3 length equals 18 residues. Unmatched junction bases numbered 29, after V lost 4 bases and J lost 9 bases. CDR1 is TVYSNPD and CDR2 is GDNSRS in the germline V gene (reference sequence). Filled out from reference TRDV3 and TRDJ1, the complete variable domain reads CDKVTQSSPDQTVASGSEVVLLCTYDTVYSNPDLFWYRIRPDYSFQFVFYGDNSRSEGADFTQGRFSVKHILTQKAFHLVISPVRTEDSATYYCACIADSGAYWGRKELIFGKGTRVTVEP.

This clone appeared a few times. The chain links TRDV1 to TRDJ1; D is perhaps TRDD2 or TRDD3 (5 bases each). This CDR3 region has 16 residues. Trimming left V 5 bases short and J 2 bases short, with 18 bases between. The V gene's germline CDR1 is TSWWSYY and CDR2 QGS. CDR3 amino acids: CALGRQPSSGTDKLIF. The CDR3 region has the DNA TGTGCTCTTGGGAGACAACCTTCGTCTGGGACCGATAAACTCATCTTT.

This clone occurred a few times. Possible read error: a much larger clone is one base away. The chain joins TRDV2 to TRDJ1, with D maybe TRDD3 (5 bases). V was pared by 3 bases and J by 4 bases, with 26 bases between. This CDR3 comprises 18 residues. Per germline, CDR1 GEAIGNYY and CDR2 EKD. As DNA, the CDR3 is TGTGCCTGTGACGCCAGGGGGTTCGTCTCCGTACTGATCGATAAACTCATCTTT. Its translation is CACDARGFVSVLIDKLIF.

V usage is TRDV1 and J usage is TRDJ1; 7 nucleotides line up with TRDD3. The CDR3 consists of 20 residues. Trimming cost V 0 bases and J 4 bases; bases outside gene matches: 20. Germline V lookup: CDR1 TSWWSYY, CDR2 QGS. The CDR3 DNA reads TGTGCTCTTGGGGAACTGTGTCTCCCGACTATAGGGGATAGGTTCGATAAACTCATCTTT. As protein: CALGELCLPTIGDRFDKLIF.

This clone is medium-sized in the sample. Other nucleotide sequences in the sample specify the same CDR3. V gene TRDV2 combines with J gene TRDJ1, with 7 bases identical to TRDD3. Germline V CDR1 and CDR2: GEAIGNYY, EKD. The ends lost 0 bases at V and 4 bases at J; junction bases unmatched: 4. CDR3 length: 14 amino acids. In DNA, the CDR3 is TGTGCCTGTGACACCAGGGGGATCGGCGATAAACTCATCTTT. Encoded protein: CACDTRGIGDKLIF.

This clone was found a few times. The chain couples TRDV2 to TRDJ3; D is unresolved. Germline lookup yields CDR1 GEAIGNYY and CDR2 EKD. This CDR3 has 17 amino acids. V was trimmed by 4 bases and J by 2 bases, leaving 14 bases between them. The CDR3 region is CACDPVIAPWDTRQMFF. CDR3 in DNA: TGTGCCTGTGATCCTGTAATTGCTCCCTGGGACACCCGACAGATGTTTTTC.

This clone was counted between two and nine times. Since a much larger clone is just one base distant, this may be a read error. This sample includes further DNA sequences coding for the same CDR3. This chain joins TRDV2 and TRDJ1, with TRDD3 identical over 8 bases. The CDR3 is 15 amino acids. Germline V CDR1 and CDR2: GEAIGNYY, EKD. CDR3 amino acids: CASQPLGGYTDKLIF. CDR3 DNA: TGTGCCTCCCAGCCACTGGGGGGGTACACCGATAAGCTCATCTTT.

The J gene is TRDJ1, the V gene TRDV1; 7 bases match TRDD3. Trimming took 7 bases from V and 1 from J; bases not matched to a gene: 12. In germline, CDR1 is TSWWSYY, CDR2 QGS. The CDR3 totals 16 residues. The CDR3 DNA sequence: TGTGCTCTTGACATCTTGTCTGGGGGCGGCACCGATAAACTCATCTTT. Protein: CALDILSGGGTDKLIF.

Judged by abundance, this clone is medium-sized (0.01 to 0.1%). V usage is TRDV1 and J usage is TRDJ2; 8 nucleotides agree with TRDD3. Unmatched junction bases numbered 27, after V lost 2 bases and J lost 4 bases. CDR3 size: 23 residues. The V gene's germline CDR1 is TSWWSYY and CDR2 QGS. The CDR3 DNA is TGTGCTCTTGGGGAAAAGTCGGATGACGGGGGGTACTGGGGGCCCTGGCGGACAGCACAACTCTTCTTT. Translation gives CALGEKSDDGGYWGPWRTAQLFF.

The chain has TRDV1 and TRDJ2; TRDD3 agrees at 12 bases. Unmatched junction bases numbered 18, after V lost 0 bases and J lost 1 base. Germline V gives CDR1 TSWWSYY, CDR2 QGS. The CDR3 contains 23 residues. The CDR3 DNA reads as TGTGCTCTTGGGGAACTGGTCAGGGGGATCTGGGGGATACGGGTCGGTTTGACAGCACAACTCTTCTTT. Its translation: CALGELVRGIWGIRVGLTAQLFF.